Shown below are 17 T cell receptor beta chains from a single sample sequenced in a study of CD8+ T cells in alopecia areata. Investigators isolated RNA and reverse transcribed it into cDNA to act as the sequencing template. Produced via immunoSEQ multiplex PCR; TCRdb's table is partial and in-frame only. The sample holds 150,000 or so clones, less than 65% seen once. Source: CD8+ T cells sorted from blood, taken at week 0. The receptors come from a human donor with alopecia areata.

This clone was seen only once. The chain recombines TRBV4-3 with TRBJ2-3; D gene ambiguous. Germline-derived CDR1 and CDR2 are LGHNA and YSLEER. The CDR3 contains 11 residues. V gave up 1 base and J gave up 12 bases, with 8 bases separating them. The CDR3 coding sequence is TGCGCCAGCAGCCAAGGCCCGTCCCAGTATTTT. Its protein is CASSQGPSQYF.

This clone was seen more than once but under ten times. This chain uses TRBV7-2 with TRBJ1-4; D is unclear. Trimming stripped 5 bases from V and 2 bases from J, with 12 bases between. In germline, CDR1 is SGHTA, CDR2 FQGNSA. This CDR3 region has 15 residues. The CDR3 sequence is CASSRTGGTNEKLFF. DNA of the CDR3: TGTGCCAGCAGCCGCACTGGAGGCACTAATGAAAAACTGTTTTTT.

The chain links TRBV27 to TRBJ2-1, with D unclear. The CDR3 sequence is 12 residues long. CDR1 and CDR2 from the germline V gene are MNHEY and SMNVEV (reference sequence). The ends were cut back, 7 bases at V and 5 bases at J, with 9 bases in the middle. The CDR3 loop is CASKLGDNEQFF. In DNA form, the CDR3 reads TGTGCCAGCAAACTGGGTGACAATGAGCAGTTCTTC.

The chain is built from TRBV9 and TRBJ2-1; TRBD2 matches at 7 bases. V shed 2 bases, J shed 4 bases, and the junction held 9 bases outside the gene matches. Germline CDR1 reads SGDLS; CDR2 reads YYNGEE. The CDR3 has 16 residues. CDR3 region: CASSVGGGRGYNEQFF. CDR3 DNA sequence: TGTGCCAGCAGCGTCGGGGGAGGGCGCGGGTACAATGAGCAGTTCTTC. The variable domain in full, with the rest retrieved from reference TRBV9 and TRBJ2-1, is DSGVTQTPKHLITATGQRVTLRCSPRSGDLSVYWYQQSLDQGLQFLIQYYNGEERAKGNILERFSAQQFPDLHSELNLSSLELGDSALYFCASSVGGGRGYNEQFFGPGTRLTVL.

The J gene is TRBJ1-6, the V gene TRBV25-1; D not certain. Germline V lookup: CDR1 MGHDK, CDR2 SYGVNS. This CDR3 is built from 15 residues. The V gene lost 1 base and the J gene lost 5 bases, with 9 bases spanning the gap. The chain's CDR3 is CASSELRVDNSPLHF. For the CDR3, the DNA is TGTGCCAGCAGTGAATTAAGGGTAGATAATTCACCCCTCCACTTT. Combining the CDR3 with reference TRBV25-1 and TRBJ1-6 gives the whole variable domain EADIYQTPRYLVIGTGKKITLECSQTMGHDKMYWYQQDPGMELHLIHYSYGVNSTEKGDLSSESTVSRIRTEHFPLTLESARPSHTSQYLCASSELRVDNSPLHFGNGTRLTVT.

This chain uses TRBV29-1 with TRBJ2-1, with TRBD2 identical over 8 bases. The germline CDR1 and CDR2 sequences are SQVTM and ANQGSEA. This CDR3 is built from 14 residues. The V gene end was trimmed by 4 bases and the J gene end by 2 bases; junction bases not matched to a gene: 4. The CDR3 sequence is CSVGGGRTYNEQFF. The CDR3 nucleotides read TGCAGCGTTGGCGGGGGGAGGACCTACAATGAGCAGTTCTTC.

The V gene is TRBV5-6, the J gene TRBJ2-6; weak D call: TRBD2 (6 bases). The V and J ends lost 4 bases and 2 bases respectively, with 10 bases between them. The CDR3 length is 15 residues. CDR1 SGHDT and CDR2 YYEEEE come from the germline V gene. The CDR3 bases are TGTGCCAGCAGCGGAGGGGTAACTGGGGCCAACGTCCTGACTTTC. Translating it yields CASSGGVTGANVLTF. The full variable domain, in which reference TRBV5-6 and TRBJ2-6 provide the parts outside the CDR3, is DAGVTQSPTHLIKTRGQQVTLRCSPKSGHDTVSWYQQALGQGPQFIFQYYEEEERQRGNFPDRFSGHQFPNYSSELNVNALLLGDSALYLCASSGGVTGANVLTFGAGSRLTVL.

The gene calls are TRBV29-1 and TRBJ2-7; TRBD1 aligns across 7 bases. The CDR3 has 11 residues. After removal of 7 bases from V and 6 bases from J, the junction contained 6 bases not matched to a gene. CDR1 is SQVTM, CDR2 ANQGSEA, per germline. CDR3 loop: CSAVQGSEQYF. In DNA, the CDR3 is TGCAGCGCAGTACAGGGGAGCGAGCAGTACTTC.

The V gene is TRBV15, the J gene TRBJ1-1, with D perhaps TRBD1 (5 bases). Trimming shortened V by 0 bases and J by 1 base, and 15 bases separated the two germline ends. The CDR3 sequence is 17 residues long. The germline gives CDR1 LNHNV, CDR2 YYDKDF (reference sequence). In DNA form, the CDR3 reads TGTGCCACCAGCAGAGATCCGGGGCAGGGTTCGAACACTGAAGCTTTCTTT. Translated: CATSRDPGQGSNTEAFF. Together with reference TRBV15 and TRBJ1-1, the CDR3 gives the full variable domain: DAMVIQNPRYQVTQFGKPVTLSCSQTLNHNVMYWYQQKSSQAPKLLFHYYDKDFNNEADTPDNFQSRRPNTSFCFLDIRSPGLGDTAMYLCATSRDPGQGSNTEAFFGQGTRLTVV.

The rearrangement links TRBV7-6 to TRBJ2-5; 13 bases agree with TRBD2. Germline V gene data show CDR1 as SGHVS and CDR2 as FNYEAQ. V lost 5 bases, J lost 5 bases, and 8 bases stayed unmatched. The length of the CDR3 is 16 residues. In DNA, the CDR3 is TGTGCCAGCAGCCCCAGACTAGCGGGGGGCCTCGAGACCCAGTACTTC. It encodes CASSPRLAGGLETQYF.

The rearrangement joins TRBV30 to TRBJ1-1; D is ambiguous. V dropped 4 bases and J dropped 1 base, with 7 bases sitting between them. The CDR3 spans 12 residues. Per germline, CDR1 GTSNPN and CDR2 SVGIG (reference sequence). CDR3 protein: CAWKKQNTEAFF. DNA of the CDR3: TGTGCCTGGAAAAAGCAGAACACTGAAGCTTTCTTT.

The J gene is TRBJ1-1, the V gene TRBV19; D unresolved. Germline V gives CDR1 LNHDA, CDR2 SQIVND (reference sequence). The CDR3 totals 13 residues. The V and J ends lost 10 bases and 1 base respectively, with 13 bases between them. For the CDR3, the DNA is TGTGCCACGTCGTGGGGAAGGAACACTGAAGCTTTCTTT. Encoded protein: CATSWGRNTEAFF.

V usage is TRBV29-1 and J usage is TRBJ2-3; D is unclear. This CDR3 has 15 amino acids. V was clipped by 1 base and J by 2 bases, with 13 bases between them. Germline V gene data show CDR1 as SQVTM and CDR2 as ANQGSEA. CDR3 DNA: TGCAGCGTTGAAGGCGGCGATGGTGCCACAGATACGCAGTATTTT. This encodes CSVEGGDGATDTQYF.

The rearrangement links TRBV25-1 to TRBJ2-7, with D perhaps matching TRBD2 (7 bases). Trimming pared 7 bases from V and 3 bases from J, leaving 19 bases between. This CDR3 comprises 15 residues. Germline CDR1 MGHDK, CDR2 SYGVNS. CDR3 sequence: CASTMTGGQGYEQYF. The CDR3 nucleotides are TGTGCCAGCACCATGACCGGGGGGCAGGGCTACGAGCAGTACTTC.

The chain links TRBV7-2 to TRBJ2-7, with D possibly called TRBD1 or TRBD2 (5 bases each). The V end was cut by 1 base, the J end by 2 bases, with 12 bases between. The CDR3 loop spans 15 amino acids. Germline loops: CDR1 SGHTA, CDR2 FQGNSA. In nucleotides, the CDR3 is TGTGCCAGCAGCTTAGAAGGGGACGGAACCTACGAGCAGTACTTC. Its protein is CASSLEGDGTYEQYF. The variable domain in full, with the rest retrieved from reference TRBV7-2 and TRBJ2-7, is GAGVSQSPSNKVTEKGKDVELRCDPISGHTALYWYRQSLGQGLEFLIYFQGNSAPDKSGLPSDRFSAERTGGSVSTLTIQRTQQEDSAVYLCASSLEGDGTYEQYFGPGTRLTVT.

J is TRBJ1-6 and V is TRBV7-2; maybe TRBD1 (6 bases). The CDR3 covers 16 residues. V was cut by 4 bases and J by 3 bases, with 13 bases left in between. Germline loops: CDR1 SGHTA, CDR2 FQGNSA. CDR3 sequence reads: CASSSRGIGYNSPLHF. CDR3 DNA sequence: TGTGCCAGCAGCTCCAGGGGTATAGGCTATAATTCACCCCTCCACTTT. Full variable domain (remainder filled in from reference TRBV7-2 and TRBJ1-6): GAGVSQSPSNKVTEKGKDVELRCDPISGHTALYWYRQSLGQGLEFLIYFQGNSAPDKSGLPSDRFSAERTGGSVSTLTIQRTQQEDSAVYLCASSSRGIGYNSPLHFGNGTRLTVT.

The chain links TRBV9 to TRBJ2-1; 9 nucleotides align to TRBD2. CDR3 length: 15 amino acids. Per the germline V gene, CDR1 is SGDLS and CDR2 is YYNGEE. Trimming removed 3 bases from V and 7 bases from J; junction bases left unmatched: 8. CDR3 region: CASSAGTSSSNEQFF. CDR3 coding DNA: TGTGCCAGCAGCGCTGGGACTAGCTCGAGTAATGAGCAGTTCTTC.